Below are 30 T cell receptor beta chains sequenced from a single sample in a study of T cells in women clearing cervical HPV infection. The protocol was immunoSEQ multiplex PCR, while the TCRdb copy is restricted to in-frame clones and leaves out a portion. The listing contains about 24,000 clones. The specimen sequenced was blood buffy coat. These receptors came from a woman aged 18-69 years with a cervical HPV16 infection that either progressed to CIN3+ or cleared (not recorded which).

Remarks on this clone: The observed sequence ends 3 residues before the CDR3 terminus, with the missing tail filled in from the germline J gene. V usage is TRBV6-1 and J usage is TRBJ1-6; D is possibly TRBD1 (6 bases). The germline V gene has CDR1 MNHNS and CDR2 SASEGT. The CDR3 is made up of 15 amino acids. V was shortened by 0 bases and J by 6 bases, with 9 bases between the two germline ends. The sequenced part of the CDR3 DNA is TGTGCCAGCAGTGAAGCGGGGGCGCTTAATTCACCC. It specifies CASSEAGALNSP. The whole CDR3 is CASSEAGALNSPLHF.

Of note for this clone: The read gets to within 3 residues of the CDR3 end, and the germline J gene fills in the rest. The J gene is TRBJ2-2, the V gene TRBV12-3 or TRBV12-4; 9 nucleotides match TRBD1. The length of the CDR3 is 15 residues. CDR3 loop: CASSPTGTGNEKLFF. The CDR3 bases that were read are TGTGCCAGCAGTCCCACAGGGACAGGGAATGAAAAG.

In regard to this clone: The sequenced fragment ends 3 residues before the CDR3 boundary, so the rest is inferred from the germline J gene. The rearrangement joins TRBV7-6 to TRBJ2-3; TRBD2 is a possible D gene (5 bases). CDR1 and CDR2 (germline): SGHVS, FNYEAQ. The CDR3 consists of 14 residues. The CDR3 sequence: CASSLGLAQETQYF. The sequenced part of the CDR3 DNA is TGTGCCAGCAGCTTGGGCCTAGCCCAAGAGACG. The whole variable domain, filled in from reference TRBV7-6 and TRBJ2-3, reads GAGVSQSPRYKVTKRGQDVALRCDPISGHVSLYWYRQALGQGPEFLTYFNYEAQQDKSGLPNDRFSAERPEGSISTLTIQRTEQRDSAMYRCASSLGLAQETQYFGPGTRLTVL.

The DNA read from the CDR3 is TGTGCCAGTAGTGGAGGACTAGCGGGAGAGATCTACAATGAG. Translation: CASSGGLAGEIYNE. The CDR3 in full is CASSGGLAGEIYNEQFF. The chain carries TRBV19 and TRBJ2-1; 13 nucleotides match TRBD2. The read ends 3 residues shy of where the CDR3 ends; the end is completed using the germline J gene. CDR3 length equals 17 residues. CDR1 LNHDA and CDR2 SQIVND come from the germline V gene (reference sequence). V trimming: 5 bases; J trimming: 3 bases; junction bases outside the gene matches: 7. The full variable domain, completed using reference TRBV19 and TRBJ2-1, is DGGITQSPKYLFRKEGQNVTLSCEQNLNHDAMYWYRQDPGQGLRLIYYSQIVNDFQKGDIAEGYSVSREKKESFPLTVTSAQKNPTAFYLCASSGGLAGEIYNEQFFGPGTRLTVL.

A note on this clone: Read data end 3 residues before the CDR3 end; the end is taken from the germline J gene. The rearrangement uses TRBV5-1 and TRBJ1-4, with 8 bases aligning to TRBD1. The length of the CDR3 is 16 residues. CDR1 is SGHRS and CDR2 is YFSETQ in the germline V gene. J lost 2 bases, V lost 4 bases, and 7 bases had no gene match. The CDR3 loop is CASSPYRQGTNEKLFF. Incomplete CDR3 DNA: TGCGCCAGCAGCCCGTACCGACAGGGGACTAATGAAAAA.

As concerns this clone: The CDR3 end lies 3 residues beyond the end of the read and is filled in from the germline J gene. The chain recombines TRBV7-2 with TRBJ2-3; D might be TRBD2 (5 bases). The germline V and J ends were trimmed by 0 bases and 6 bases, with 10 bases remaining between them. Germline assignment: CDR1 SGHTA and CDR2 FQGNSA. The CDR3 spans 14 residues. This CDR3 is CASSLATRHDTQYF. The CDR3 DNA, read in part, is TGTGCCAGCAGCTTAGCCACTAGACACGATACG.

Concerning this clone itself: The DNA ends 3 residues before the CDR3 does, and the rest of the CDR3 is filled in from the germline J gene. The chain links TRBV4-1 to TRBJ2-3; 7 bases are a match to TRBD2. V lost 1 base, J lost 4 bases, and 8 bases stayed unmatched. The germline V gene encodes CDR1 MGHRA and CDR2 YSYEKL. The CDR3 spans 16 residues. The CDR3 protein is CASSQAASGTPDTQYF. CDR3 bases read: TGCGCCAGCAGCCAAGCGGCTAGCGGTACGCCAGATACG.

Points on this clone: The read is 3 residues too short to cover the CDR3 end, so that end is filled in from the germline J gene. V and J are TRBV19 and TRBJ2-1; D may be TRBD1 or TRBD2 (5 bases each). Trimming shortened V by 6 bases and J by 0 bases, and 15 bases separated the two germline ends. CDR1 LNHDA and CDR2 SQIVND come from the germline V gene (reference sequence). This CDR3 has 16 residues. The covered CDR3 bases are TGTGCCAGTAGCCTTGGATCGAGGGGCTCCTACAATGAG. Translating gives CASSLGSRGSYNE. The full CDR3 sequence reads CASSLGSRGSYNEQFF. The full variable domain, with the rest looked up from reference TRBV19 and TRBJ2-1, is DGGITQSPKYLFRKEGQNVTLSCEQNLNHDAMYWYRQDPGQGLRLIYYSQIVNDFQKGDIAEGYSVSREKKESFPLTVTSAQKNPTAFYLCASSLGSRGSYNEQFFGPGTRLTVL.

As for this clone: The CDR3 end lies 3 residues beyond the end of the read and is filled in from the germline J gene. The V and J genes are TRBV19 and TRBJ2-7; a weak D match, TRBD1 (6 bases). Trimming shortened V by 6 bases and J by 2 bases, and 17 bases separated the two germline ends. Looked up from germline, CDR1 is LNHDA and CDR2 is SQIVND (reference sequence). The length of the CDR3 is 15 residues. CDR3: CASSRTQGTPYEQYF. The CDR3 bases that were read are TGTGCCAGTAGCCGCACCCAGGGGACCCCCTACGAG.

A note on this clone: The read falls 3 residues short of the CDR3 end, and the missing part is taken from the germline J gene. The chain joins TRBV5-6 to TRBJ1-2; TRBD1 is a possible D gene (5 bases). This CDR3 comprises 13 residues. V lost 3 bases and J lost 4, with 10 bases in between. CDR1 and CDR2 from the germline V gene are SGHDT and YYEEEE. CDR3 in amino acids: CASSSGLLYGYTF. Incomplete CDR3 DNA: TGTGCCAGCAGCTCGGGACTGCTCTATGGC.

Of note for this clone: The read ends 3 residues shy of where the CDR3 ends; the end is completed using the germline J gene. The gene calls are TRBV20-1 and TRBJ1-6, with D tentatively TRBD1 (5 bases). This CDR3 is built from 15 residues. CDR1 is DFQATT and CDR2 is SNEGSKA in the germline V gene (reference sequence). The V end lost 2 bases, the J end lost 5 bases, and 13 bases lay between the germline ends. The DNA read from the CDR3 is TGCAGTGCTAGAACTCGACAGTCCCATAATTCACCC. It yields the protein CSARTRQSHNSP. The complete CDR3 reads CSARTRQSHNSPLHF.

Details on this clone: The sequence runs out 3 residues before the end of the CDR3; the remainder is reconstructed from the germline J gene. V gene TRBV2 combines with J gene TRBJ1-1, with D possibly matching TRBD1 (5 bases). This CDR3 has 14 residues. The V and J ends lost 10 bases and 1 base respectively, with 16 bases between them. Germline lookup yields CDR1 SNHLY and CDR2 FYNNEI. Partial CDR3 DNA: TGTGCCACCCGATGGTACGGACAGAACACTGAA. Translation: CATRWYGQNTE. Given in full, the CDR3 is CATRWYGQNTEAFF.

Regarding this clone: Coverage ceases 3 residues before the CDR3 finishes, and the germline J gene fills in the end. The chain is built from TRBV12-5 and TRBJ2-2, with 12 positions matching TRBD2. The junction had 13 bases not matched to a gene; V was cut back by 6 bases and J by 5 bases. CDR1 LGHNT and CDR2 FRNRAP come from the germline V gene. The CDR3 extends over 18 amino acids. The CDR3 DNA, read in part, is TGTGCTAGTGGGATGGGACTAGCGGGCCGAATGCGGACCGGGGAG. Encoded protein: CASGMGLAGRMRTGE. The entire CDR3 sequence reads CASGMGLAGRMRTGELFF.

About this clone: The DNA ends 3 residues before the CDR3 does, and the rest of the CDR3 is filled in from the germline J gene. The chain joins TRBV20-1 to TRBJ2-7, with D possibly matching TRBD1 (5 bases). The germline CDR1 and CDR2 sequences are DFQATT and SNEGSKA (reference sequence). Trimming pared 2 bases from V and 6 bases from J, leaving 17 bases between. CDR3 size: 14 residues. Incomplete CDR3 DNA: TGCAGTGCTAGACTGACAGAGAAATGGGGCGAG. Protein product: CSARLTEKWGE. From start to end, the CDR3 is CSARLTEKWGEQYF.

The sequenced CDR3 bases are TGCGCCAGCAGCTTGGAATTCGCTAGCGGGGGCAATGAG. Residues: CASSLEFASGGNE. The whole CDR3 protein reads CASSLEFASGGNEQFF. The V and J genes are TRBV5-1 and TRBJ2-1, with 10 bases lining up with TRBD2. Read data end 3 residues before the CDR3 end; the end is taken from the germline J gene. CDR3 length equals 16 residues. Losses at the gene ends were 0 bases for V and 6 bases for J; bases not matched to a gene: 6. Germline V gives CDR1 SGHRS, CDR2 YFSETQ.

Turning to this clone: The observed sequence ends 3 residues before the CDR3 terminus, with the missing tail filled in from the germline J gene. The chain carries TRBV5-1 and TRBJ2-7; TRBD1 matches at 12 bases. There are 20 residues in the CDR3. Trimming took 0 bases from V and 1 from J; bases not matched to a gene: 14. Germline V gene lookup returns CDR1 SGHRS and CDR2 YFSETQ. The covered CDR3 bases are TGCGCCAGCAGCTTGGTCCGGGGACAGGGGGCGCGGTTGGTGTCCTACGAG. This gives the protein CASSLVRGQGARLVSYE. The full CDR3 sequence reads CASSLVRGQGARLVSYEQYF.

CDR3 DNA (partial): TGTGCCAGCAGCTTATCTCGGGACAGGGGGAGAGGC. Amino acid sequence: CASSLSRDRGRG. The whole CDR3 protein reads CASSLSRDRGRGYTF. The chain recombines TRBV7-9 with TRBJ1-2, with 11 bases aligning to TRBD1. The DNA ends 3 residues before the CDR3 does, and the rest of the CDR3 is filled in from the germline J gene. CDR1 is SEHNR, CDR2 FQNEAQ, per germline (reference sequence). The CDR3 runs to 15 residues.

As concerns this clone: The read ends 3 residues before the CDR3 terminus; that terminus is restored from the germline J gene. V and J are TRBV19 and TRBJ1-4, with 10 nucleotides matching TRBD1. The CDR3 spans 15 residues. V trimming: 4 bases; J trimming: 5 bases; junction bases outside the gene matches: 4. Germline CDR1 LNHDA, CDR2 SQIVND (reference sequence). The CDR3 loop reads CASSTGQGRNEKLFF. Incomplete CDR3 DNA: TGTGCCAGTAGTACGGGACAGGGGAGAAATGAAAAA.

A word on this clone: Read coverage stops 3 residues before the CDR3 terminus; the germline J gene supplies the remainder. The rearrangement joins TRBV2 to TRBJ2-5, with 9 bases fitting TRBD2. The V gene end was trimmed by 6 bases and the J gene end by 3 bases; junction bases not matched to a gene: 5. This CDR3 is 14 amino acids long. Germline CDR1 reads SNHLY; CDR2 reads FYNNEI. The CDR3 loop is CASRPGTSKETQYF. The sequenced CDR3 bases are TGTGCCAGCAGGCCCGGGACTAGCAAAGAGACC.

The part of the CDR3 DNA that was read is TGTGCCAGTGCTACCGGGACTAGCGGTTATGAG. This gives the protein CASATGTSGYE. The whole CDR3 reads CASATGTSGYEQFF. The V and J genes are TRBV11-1 and TRBJ2-1; 11 bases line up with TRBD2. The sequenced fragment ends 3 residues before the CDR3 boundary, so the rest is inferred from the germline J gene. Looked up from germline, CDR1 is SGHAT and CDR2 is FQDESV (reference sequence). The CDR3 spans 14 residues. Germline trimming cut 9 bases from V and 8 bases from J; bases unmatched to any gene: 9. Full variable domain (outside the CDR3, taken from reference TRBV11-1 and TRBJ2-1): EAEVAQSPRYKITEKSQAVAFWCDPISGHATLYWYRQILGQGPELLVQFQDESVVDDSQLPKDRFSAERLKGVDSTLKIQPAELGDSAMYLCASATGTSGYEQFFGPGTRLTVL.

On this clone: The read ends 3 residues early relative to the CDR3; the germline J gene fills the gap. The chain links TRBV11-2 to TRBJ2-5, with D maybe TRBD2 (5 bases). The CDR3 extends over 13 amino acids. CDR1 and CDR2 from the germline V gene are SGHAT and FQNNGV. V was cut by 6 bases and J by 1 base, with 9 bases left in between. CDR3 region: CASSRGSQETQYF. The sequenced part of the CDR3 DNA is TGTGCCAGCAGTCGCGGGTCCCAAGAGACC.

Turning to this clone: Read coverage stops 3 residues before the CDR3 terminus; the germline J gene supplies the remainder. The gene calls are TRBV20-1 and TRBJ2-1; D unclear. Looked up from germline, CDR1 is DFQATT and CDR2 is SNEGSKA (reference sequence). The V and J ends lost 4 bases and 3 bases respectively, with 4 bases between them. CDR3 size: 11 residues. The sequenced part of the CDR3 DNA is TGCAGTGCTACTAGCTACAATGAG. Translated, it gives CSATSYNE. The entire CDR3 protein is CSATSYNEQFF.

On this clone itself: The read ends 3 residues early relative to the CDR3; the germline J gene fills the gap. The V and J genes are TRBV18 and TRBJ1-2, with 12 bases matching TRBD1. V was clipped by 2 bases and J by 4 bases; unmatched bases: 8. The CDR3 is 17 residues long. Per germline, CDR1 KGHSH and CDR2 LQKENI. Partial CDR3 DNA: TGTGCCAGCTCACCAGAAAGGGACAGGGGGCGTTTCTATGGC. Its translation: CASSPERDRGRFYG. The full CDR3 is CASSPERDRGRFYGYTF.

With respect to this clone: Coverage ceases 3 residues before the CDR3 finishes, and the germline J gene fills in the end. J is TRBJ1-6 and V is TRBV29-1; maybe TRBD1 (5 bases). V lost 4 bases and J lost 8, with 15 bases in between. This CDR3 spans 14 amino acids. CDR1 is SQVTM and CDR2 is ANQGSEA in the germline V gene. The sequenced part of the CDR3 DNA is TGCAGCGTTGGGGGGGGGACGGTGGATTCACCC. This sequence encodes CSVGGGTVDSP. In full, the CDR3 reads CSVGGGTVDSPLHF.

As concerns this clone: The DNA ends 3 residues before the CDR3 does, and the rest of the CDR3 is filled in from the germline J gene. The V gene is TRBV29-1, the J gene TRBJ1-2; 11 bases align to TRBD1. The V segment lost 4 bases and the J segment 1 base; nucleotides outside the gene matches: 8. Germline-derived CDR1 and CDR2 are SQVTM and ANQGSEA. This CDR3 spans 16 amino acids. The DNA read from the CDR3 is TGCAGCGTTGGGGGCGGACAGGGGGCCCTTAACTATGGC. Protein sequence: CSVGGGQGALNYG. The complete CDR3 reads CSVGGGQGALNYGYTF.

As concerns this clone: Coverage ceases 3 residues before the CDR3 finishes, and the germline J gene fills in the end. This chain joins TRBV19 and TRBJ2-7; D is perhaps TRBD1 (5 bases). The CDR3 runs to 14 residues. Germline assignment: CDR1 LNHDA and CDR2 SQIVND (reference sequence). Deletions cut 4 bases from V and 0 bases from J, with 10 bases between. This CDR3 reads CASSKDSDSYEQYF. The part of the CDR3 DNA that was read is TGTGCCAGTAGTAAAGACAGCGACTCCTACGAG.

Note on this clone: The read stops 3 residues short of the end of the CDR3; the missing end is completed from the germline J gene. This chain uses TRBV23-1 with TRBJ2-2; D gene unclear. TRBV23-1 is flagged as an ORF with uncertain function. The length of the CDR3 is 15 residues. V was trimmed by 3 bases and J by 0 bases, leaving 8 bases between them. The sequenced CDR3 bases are TGCGCCAGCAGTCAGGTGCGGCCGAACACCGGGGAG. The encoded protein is CASSQVRPNTGE. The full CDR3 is CASSQVRPNTGELFF.

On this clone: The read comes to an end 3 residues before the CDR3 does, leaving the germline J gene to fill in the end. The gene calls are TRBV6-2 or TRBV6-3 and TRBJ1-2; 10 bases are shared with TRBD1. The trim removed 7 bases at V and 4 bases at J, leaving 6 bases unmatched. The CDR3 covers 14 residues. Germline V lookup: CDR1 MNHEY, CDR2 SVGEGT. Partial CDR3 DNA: TGTGCCAGCACTATGACAGGGGGCGCCTATGGC. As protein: CASTMTGGAYG. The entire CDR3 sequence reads CASTMTGGAYGYTF.

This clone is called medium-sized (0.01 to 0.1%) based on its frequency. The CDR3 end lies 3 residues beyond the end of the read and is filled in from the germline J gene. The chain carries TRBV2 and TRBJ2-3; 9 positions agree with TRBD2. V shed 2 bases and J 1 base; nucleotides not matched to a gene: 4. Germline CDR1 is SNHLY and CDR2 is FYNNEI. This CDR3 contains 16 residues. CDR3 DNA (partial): TGTGCCAGCAGTGAAATGACTAGCGGAGGCACAGATACG. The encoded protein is CASSEMTSGGTDT. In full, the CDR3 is CASSEMTSGGTDTQYF. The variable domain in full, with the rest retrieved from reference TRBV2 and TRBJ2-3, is EPEVTQTPSHQVTQMGQEVILRCVPISNHLYFYWYRQILGQKVEFLVSFYNNEISEKSEIFDDQFSVERPDGSNFTLKIRSTKLEDSAMYFCASSEMTSGGTDTQYFGPGTRLTVL.

CDR3 sequence reads: CASSLAWGDGYTF. The sequenced CDR3 bases are TGTGCCAGCAGCTTAGCGTGGGGCGACGGC. The gene calls are TRBV7-9 and TRBJ1-2; the D gene is possibly TRBD1 (5 bases). Coverage ceases 3 residues before the CDR3 finishes, and the germline J gene fills in the end. This CDR3 contains 13 residues. Per germline, CDR1 SEHNR and CDR2 FQNEAQ (reference sequence).